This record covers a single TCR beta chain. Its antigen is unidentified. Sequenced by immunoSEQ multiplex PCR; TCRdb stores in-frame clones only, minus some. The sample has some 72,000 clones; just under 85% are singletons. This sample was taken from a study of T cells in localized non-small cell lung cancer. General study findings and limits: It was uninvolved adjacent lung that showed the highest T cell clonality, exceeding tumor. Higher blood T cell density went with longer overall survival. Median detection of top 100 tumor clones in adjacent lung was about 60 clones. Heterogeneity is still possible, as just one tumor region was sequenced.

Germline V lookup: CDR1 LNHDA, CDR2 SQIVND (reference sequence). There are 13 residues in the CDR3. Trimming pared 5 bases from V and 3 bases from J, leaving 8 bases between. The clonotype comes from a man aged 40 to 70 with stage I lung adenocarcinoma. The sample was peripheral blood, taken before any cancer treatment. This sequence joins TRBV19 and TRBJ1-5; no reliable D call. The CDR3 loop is CASSPIVNQPQHF. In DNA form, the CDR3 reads TGTGCCAGTAGTCCCATAGTCAATCAGCCCCAGCATTTT.